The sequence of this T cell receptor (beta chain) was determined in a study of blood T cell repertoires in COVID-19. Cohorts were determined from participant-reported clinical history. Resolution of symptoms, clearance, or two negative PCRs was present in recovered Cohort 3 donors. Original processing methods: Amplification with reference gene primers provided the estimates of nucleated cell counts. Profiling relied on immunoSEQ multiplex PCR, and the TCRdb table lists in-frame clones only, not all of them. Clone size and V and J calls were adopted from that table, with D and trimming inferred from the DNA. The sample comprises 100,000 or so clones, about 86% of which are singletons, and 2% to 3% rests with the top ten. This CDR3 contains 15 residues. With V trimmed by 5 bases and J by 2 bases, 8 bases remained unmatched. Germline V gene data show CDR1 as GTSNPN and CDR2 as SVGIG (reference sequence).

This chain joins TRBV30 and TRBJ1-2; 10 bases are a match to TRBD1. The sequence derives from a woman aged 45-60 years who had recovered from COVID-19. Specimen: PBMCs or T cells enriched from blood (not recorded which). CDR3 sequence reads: CAWVDRGRSNYGYTF. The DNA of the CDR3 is TGTGCCTGGGTTGACAGGGGGCGGAGCAACTATGGCTACACCTTC.